This T cell receptor beta chain derives from a study of memory CD4+ T cells and cytomegalovirus serostatus. Regarding the study as a whole: CMV serostatus prediction reached median AUC around 0.95, or 0.9 with US-trained model.

The sort gate was single viable CD3+CD4+CD8-CD45RO+ cells for memory CD4+ T cells. After thawing, CD4+ T cells were positively selected. The data were produced by immunoSEQ multiplex PCR, yet TCRdb's version contains in-frame clones alone and is incomplete. The table has 50,000 to 65,000 clones, approximately 80% seen once. Remarks on this clone: The antigen is unknown.

The V gene lost 4 bases and the J gene lost 6 bases, with 12 bases spanning the gap. Germline V lookup: CDR1 SGHRS, CDR2 YFSETQ. The CDR3 extends over 13 amino acids. This sequence joins TRBV5-1 and TRBJ2-3; D not resolved. Sequencing was performed on memory CD4+ T cells from blood. This clonotype originated in an adult in good health and CMV-seropositive. The CDR3 loop is CASSPQGLDTQYF. The CDR3 DNA sequence: TGCGCCAGCAGCCCCCAAGGATTGGATACGCAGTATTTT.